This T cell receptor beta chain derives from a study of T-cell memory formation after mild COVID-19. Whole-study context: Largely, the TCR clusters proved donor specific.

cDNA libraries for TCR alpha and TCR beta, carrying sample barcodes and UMIs, came from 5'RACE with constant-segment primers. TCRdb re-derived calls from the 5' RACE reads in MiXCR, one entry per CDR3 protein. The data show about 250,000 distinct CDR3 sequences, 15% seen once. This CDR3 is built from 16 residues. Trimming removed 5 bases from V and 0 bases from J, with 11 bases in between. As for this clonotype: Its antigen is unidentified.

Whole-study results and caveats: Clones contracting across day 15 to 85 had a balanced CD4/CD8 profile; later expanding clones leaned CD4+.

Sequenced: PBMCs or a T cell subset sorted from them (not recorded which). The J gene is TRBJ2-6, the V gene TRBV12-3 or TRBV12-4; the D gene is possibly TRBD2 (5 bases). The TCR comes from an adult woman who had mild COVID-19 (a few samples of this study predate the infection). Cell type and time point are not known. The CDR3 bases are TGTGCCAGCAGTAAAAGGACTCTCTCTGGGGCCAACGTCCTGACTTTC. Translating gives CASSKRTLSGANVLTF.